This T cell receptor beta chain was recovered during a study of T cells in women clearing cervical HPV infection. Across the study: Women with histologically confirmed HPV16-related CIN3 or worse, 2 with invasive cancer, served as cases. Only a few women had HLA typing results available.

The V end was cut by 3 bases, the J end by 4 bases, with 10 bases between. The CDR3 loop spans 14 amino acids. From germline, CDR1 is MNHNS and CDR2 SASEGT. In regard to this clone: The antigen remains undetermined. The CDR3 end is not reached by the read, which stops 3 residues before it; the germline J gene fills it in.

Study-wide results and limits: Effector/memory and HPV-specific T cells were not isolated, and association timing is unknown. Controls had more TRBV6-7 (approximately 0.15%) than cases (about 0.11%).

Profiling relied on immunoSEQ multiplex PCR, and the TCRdb table lists in-frame clones only, not all of them. The table for this sample gives about 30,000 clones. What was sequenced was blood buffy coat. The clonotype originates from a woman between 18 and 70 years old with a cervical HPV16 infection that either progressed to CIN3+ or cleared (not recorded which). This chain uses TRBV6-1 with TRBJ1-5; maybe TRBD1 (6 bases). CDR3 protein: CASSDRTANQPQHF. The DNA read from the CDR3 is TGTGCCAGCAGTGACAGGACAGCAAATCAGCCC.